This T cell receptor beta chain was found in a study of read filtering for tumor transcriptome and immune sequencing. The germline CDR1 and CDR2 sequences are SEHNR and FQNEAQ (reference sequence). This CDR3 has 14 amino acids. Trimming pared 5 bases from V and 5 bases from J, leaving 14 bases between. Study findings and constraints: Dropping single-read clonotypes raised IR-seq and RNA-seq shared-clonotype correlation.

This clonotype was counted ten times or more. The target antigen is unknown. From around 440 ng of RNA, a library with molecular barcoded alpha/delta and beta/gamma adaptors was made. TCRdb recomputed calls from the reads with MiXCR, one row per CDR3 protein. This repertoire shows tens of thousands of distinct CDR3 sequences, about 22% found once; its top ten account for roughly 10%. The chain combines TRBV7-9 with TRBJ2-3; D tentatively reads TRBD1 or TRBD2 (5 bases each). The clonotype originates from a donor at least 40 years old with multiple myeloma. Sequenced sample: a population of CD138-negative cells sorted from bone marrow. DNA for the CDR3: TGTGCCAGCAGCCCCGGGGCCCGAAAAGATACGCAGTATTTT. It encodes CASSPGARKDTQYF.